This T cell receptor beta chain was sequenced during a study of graft-versus-host responses after intestinal transplantation. Study context: Every one of the recipients received anti-thymocyte globulin induction and afterwards took tacrolimus and steroids for around 3 years. Study outcomes and limitations: Peak circulating GvH clone levels tracked with early post-transplant HvG declines. When patients had graft-donor T cell macrochimerism, their allografts held high graft-versus-host to host-versus-graft clonal ratios.

Sequencing used immunoSEQ multiplex PCR; TCRdb keeps in-frame clones, though not all of them. The profile shows about 120,000 clones, approximately 92% of them singletons. The V end was cut by 2 bases, the J end by 3 bases, with 10 bases between. Per germline, CDR1 SQVTM and CDR2 ANQGSEA. This CDR3 region has 13 residues. Note on this clone: The antigen is not known.

This chain links TRBV29-1 with TRBJ2-5, with D possibly TRBD1 on 6 matching bases. The material was unstimulated CD4+ T cells sorted from spleen or lymph node cells, obtained before intestinal transplant. The receptor was derived from a human donor who received an intestinal transplant. This CDR3 is CSVEHTGKETQYF. The CDR3 DNA reads TGCAGCGTTGAACATACAGGGAAAGAGACCCAGTACTTC.